A single sample gave rise to the 6 T cell receptor beta chains below, sequenced in a study of blood T cell repertoires in COVID-19. Sequencing used immunoSEQ multiplex PCR; TCRdb keeps in-frame clones, though not all of them. The table shows roughly 63,000 clones, with roughly 80% occurring only once. Sample: peripheral blood. The receptors here all came from a man at least 80 years old with acute or convalescent COVID-19.

This clone was detected many times. The rearrangement links TRBV25-1 to TRBJ1-6; D is unresolved. This CDR3 is built from 14 residues. Germline CDR1 reads MGHDK; CDR2 reads SYGVNS. V lost 4 bases and J lost 0, with 4 bases in between. The CDR3 reads CASSAYSYNSPLHF. Here the CDR3 DNA reads TGTGCCAGCAGTGCTTACTCCTATAATTCACCCCTCCACTTT. Filled out from reference TRBV25-1 and TRBJ1-6, the complete variable domain reads EADIYQTPRYLVIGTGKKITLECSQTMGHDKMYWYQQDPGMELHLIHYSYGVNSTEKGDLSSESTVSRIRTEHFPLTLESARPSHTSQYLCASSAYSYNSPLHFGNGTRLTVT.

The J gene is TRBJ2-7, the V gene TRBV30; 7 nucleotides match TRBD1. J lost 2 bases, V lost 3 bases, and 7 bases had no gene match. Germline V CDR1 and CDR2: GTSNPN, SVGIG (reference sequence). The CDR3 runs to 14 residues. CDR3 coding DNA: TGTGCCTGGAGGAAACCGGGACAGACCTACGAGCAGTACTTC. Translated: CAWRKPGQTYEQYF.

The rearrangement uses TRBV2 and TRBJ2-7; the D gene is possibly TRBD2 (5 bases). V lost 6 bases to trimming and J lost 1 base, with 7 bases between them. The germline V gene encodes CDR1 SNHLY and CDR2 FYNNEI. The CDR3 sequence is 12 residues long. The CDR3 DNA is TGTGCCAGCAGGGGAGCTTCCTACGAGCAGTACTTC. This gives the protein CASRGASYEQYF.

This chain connects TRBV7-8 to TRBJ1-5, with a weak D call TRBD1 (6 bases). CDR3 length: 14 residues. The V gene lost 0 bases and the J gene lost 9 bases, with 12 bases spanning the gap. Germline loops: CDR1 SGHVS, CDR2 FQNEAQ. CDR3 nucleotides: TGTGCCAGCAGCTTAGCAGGGACACCCGGGCCCCAGCATTTT. As protein: CASSLAGTPGPQHF.

This clone occurred once. This sequence joins TRBV6-5 and TRBJ2-1, with 9 bases matching TRBD2. CDR3 size: 14 residues. J lost 7 bases, V lost 8 bases, and 9 bases had no gene match. CDR1 is MNHEY, CDR2 SVGAGI, per germline. The CDR3 DNA reads as TGTGCCAGCGGCTTAGCGGGAGTATCAAATGAGCAGTTCTTC. It yields the protein CASGLAGVSNEQFF.

The CDR3 DNA is TGTGCCAGTAGTCCAACTCAGGGTCTGACTGGCACTGAAGCTTTCTTT. It yields the protein CASSPTQGLTGTEAFF. The rearrangement joins TRBV19 to TRBJ1-1; tentatively, D is TRBD1 (5 bases). CDR3 length: 16 residues. CDR1 LNHDA and CDR2 SQIVND come from the germline V gene (reference sequence). V lost 5 bases, J lost 4 bases, and 20 bases lay in between.